Listed below are T cell receptor beta chains from one sample, sequenced in a study of PD-1 blockade in classical Hodgkin lymphoma. Repertoires were generated with immunoSEQ multiplex PCR, while TCRdb's copy carries only in-frame clones and drops some. The sample contains fewer than 25,000 clones, 85% to 95% of which appear only once. The specimen was CD4+ T cells from blood. These receptor sequences come from a human donor with classical Hodgkin lymphoma. Both conserved end residues are part of each CDR3. The D gene is left open where the match is weak. For some rows the clone size is stated as once, few or many, or as a class when expanded; others skip it.

TRBJ1-4	few	NA	TRBV19	CASSATGGRKLFF	TGTGCCAGTAGTGCGACGGGGGGGCGAAAACTGTTTTTT
TRBJ1-5	NA	NA	TRBV30	CAWRVDSNQPQHF	TGTGCCTGGAGGGTAGATAGCAATCAGCCCCAGCATTTT
TRBJ1-1	NA	TRBD1	TRBV25-1	CASSVNRGGTEAFF	TGTGCCAGCAGTGTAAACAGGGGTGGAACTGAAGCTTTCTTT
TRBJ2-3	NA	TRBD1	TRBV10-2	CASSPLEGARTDTQYF	TGCGCCAGCAGCCCACTTGAGGGGGCGAGGACAGATACGCAGTATTTT
TRBJ2-3	NA	NA	TRBV2	CASSDGWTTDTQYF	TGTGCCAGCAGTGATGGCTGGACCACAGATACGCAGTATTTT
TRBJ1-4	few	NA	TRBV2	CASSEREEKLFF	TGTGCCAGCAGTGAACGAGAGGAAAAACTGTTTTTT
TRBJ1-6	NA	NA	TRBV27	CASRGHMVSPLHF	TGTGCCAGCAGGGGACATATGGTTTCACCCCTCCACTTT
TRBJ2-2	NA	TRBD1	TRBV5-1	CASSLQGGNTGELFF	TGCGCCAGCAGCCTACAGGGGGGGAACACCGGGGAGCTGTTTTTT
TRBJ2-5	NA	NA	TRBV2	CASARNPGREETQYF	TGTGCCAGCGCCCGTAACCCAGGGCGTGAAGAGACCCAGTACTTC
TRBJ1-4	NA	NA	TRBV5-5	CASSLRLGGGEKLFF	TGTGCCAGCAGCTTACGCCTAGGGGGGGGCGAAAAACTGTTTTTT
TRBJ2-1	NA	NA	TRBV28	CASSTRPWGRGENEQFF	TGTGCCAGCAGTACCCGCCCCTGGGGGCGCGGTGAAAATGAGCAGTTCTTC
TRBJ1-4	NA	NA	TRBV6-5	CASSREREKLFF	TGTGCCAGCAGCCGGGAAAGAGAAAAACTGTTTTTT
TRBJ2-3	NA	TRBD2	TRBV18	CASSTSGTSTDTQYF	TGTGCCAGCTCAACTAGCGGAACGTCCACAGATACGCAGTATTTT
TRBJ2-1	NA	NA	TRBV6-6	CASSFTAYNEQFF	TGTGCCAGCAGTTTCACAGCATACAATGAGCAGTTCTTC
TRBJ1-2	NA	NA	TRBV4-3	CASSQDGRIHGYTF	TGCGCCAGCAGCCAAGATGGGAGGATTCATGGCTACACCTTC
TRBJ2-7	NA	NA	TRBV6-1	CASGRFTGSGAEQYF	TGTGCCAGCGGACGCTTTACGGGCTCCGGGGCCGAGCAGTACTTC
TRBJ2-5	NA	TRBD1	TRBV6-5	CASSYRQGRETQYF	TGTGCCAGCAGTTACCGACAGGGTCGGGAGACCCAGTACTTC
TRBJ1-2	NA	TRBD1	TRBV6-1	CASTRQGDYGYTF	TGTGCCAGCACTCGACAGGGGGACTATGGCTACACCTTC
TRBJ2-2	NA	NA	TRBV5-1	CASSLSPDTGELFF	TGCGCCAGCAGCTTATCTCCGGACACCGGGGAGCTGTTTTTT
TRBJ2-7	NA	TRBD1	TRBV5-4	CASTPDRTSYEQYF	TGTGCCAGCACCCCGGACAGGACATCCTACGAGCAGTACTTC
TRBJ1-4	few	NA	TRBV19	CASSTGTLSEKLFF	TGTGCCAGTAGTACAGGGACCCTTAGTGAAAAACTGTTTTTT
TRBJ1-2	NA	TRBD1	TRBV11-2	CASSLAGGYNYGYTF	TGTGCCAGCAGCTTAGCAGGGGGCTACAACTATGGCTACACCTTC
TRBJ1-1	NA	NA	TRBV6-6	CASRVAGTEAFF	TGTGCCAGCAGAGTCGCGGGGACTGAAGCTTTCTTT
TRBJ1-2	NA	NA	TRBV30	CAWSVGGGYTF	TGTGCCTGGAGTGTAGGGGGTGGCTACACCTTC
TRBJ2-1	NA	TRBD2	TRBV2	CASSESGSSYNEQFF	TGTGCCAGCAGTGAAAGCGGGAGCTCCTACAATGAGCAGTTCTTC
TRBJ2-5	NA	NA	TRBV5-1	CASSYTSLQETQYF	TGCGCCAGCAGCTATACATCCCTCCAAGAGACCCAGTACTTC
TRBJ2-7	NA	NA	TRBV18	CASSPTDLTEQYF	TGTGCCAGCTCACCAACCGACCTGACCGAGCAGTACTTC
TRBJ2-3	NA	NA	TRBV5-5	CASSFSSTDTQYF	TGTGCCAGCAGCTTTTCGTCGACAGATACGCAGTATTTT
TRBJ2-6	NA	NA	TRBV6-1	CASSEYRVWGGKTF	TGTGCCAGCAGTGAATACAGGGTGTGGGGGGGAAAAACTTTC
TRBJ1-4	NA	NA	TRBV9	CASSVGGLHNEKLFF	TGTGCCAGCAGCGTAGGCGGCCTGCATAATGAAAAACTGTTTTTT
TRBJ1-2	NA	NA	TRBV28	CASSFSNYGYTF	TGTGCCAGCAGTTTTTCTAACTATGGCTACACCTTC
TRBJ1-3	NA	NA	TRBV5-1	CASSARGGTGNTIYF	TGCGCCAGCAGCGCCCGGGGAGGAACTGGAAACACCATATATTTT
TRBJ1-5	NA	TRBD1	TRBV12-5	CASGLVLGGRGQPQHF	TGTGCTAGTGGTTTGGTACTAGGGGGCCGGGGGCAGCCCCAGCATTTT
TRBJ1-3	NA	NA	TRBV18	CASSQGQTSTGNTIYF	TGTGCCAGCTCACAGGGACAAACCTCGACGGGAAACACCATATATTTT
TRBJ2-3	once	NA	TRBV7-9	CASSLSGSTDTQYF	TGTGCCAGCAGCTTAAGCGGGAGCACAGATACGCAGTATTTT
TRBJ2-1	NA	NA	TRBV7-2	CASSLFSSYNEQFF	TGTGCCAGCAGCTTATTTTCATCCTACAATGAGCAGTTCTTC
TRBJ2-1	NA	NA	TRBV7-2	CASSFRNGEQFF	TGTGCCAGCAGCTTTAGGAACGGTGAGCAGTTCTTC
TRBJ1-5	NA	NA	TRBV7-2	CASSPVGAGTQPQHF	TGTGCCAGCAGCCCAGTCGGGGCAGGTACTCAGCCCCAGCATTTT
TRBJ2-7	once	TRBD1	TRBV30	CAWSRPGQGSYEQYF	TGTGCCTGGAGCAGACCGGGACAGGGATCCTACGAGCAGTACTTC
TRBJ2-7	once	TRBD1	TRBV6-1	CATSRGQGYEQYF	TGTGCCACCTCCAGGGGACAGGGGTACGAGCAGTACTTC
TRBJ2-4	NA	NA	TRBV6-1	CASSPMVLAKNIQYF	TGTGCCAGCAGTCCAATGGTCCTAGCCAAAAACATTCAGTACTTC
TRBJ1-1	NA	NA	TRBV29-1	CSVAQRLNTEAFF	TGCAGCGTTGCCCAGAGATTGAACACTGAAGCTTTCTTT
TRBJ2-2	NA	NA	TRBV4-1	CASSQGRYNTGELFF	TGCGCCAGCAGCCAAGGTAGATACAACACCGGGGAGCTGTTTTTT
TRBJ2-7	NA	TRBD1	TRBV5-1	CASSADRGLAYEQYF	TGCGCCAGCAGCGCGGACAGGGGGCTGGCCTACGAGCAGTACTTC
TRBJ1-2	NA	TRBD1	TRBV5-4	CASSLARTGDGYGYTF	TGTGCCAGCAGCTTGGCCCGGACAGGAGACGGCTATGGCTACACCTTC
TRBJ1-4	NA	NA	TRBV12-2	CAHRDRDATNEKLFF	TGTGCACATAGGGACAGGGATGCTACTAATGAAAAACTGTTTTTT
TRBJ2-5	NA	NA	TRBV7-7	CASSLGRRETQYF	TGTGCCAGCAGCTTAGGTCGCAGAGAGACCCAGTACTTC
TRBJ1-2	NA	NA	TRBV5-4	CASSLAGAARSSNYGYTF	TGTGCCAGCAGCTTGGCCGGGGCAGCCAGATCCTCTAACTATGGCTACACCTTC
TRBJ2-7	NA	TRBD1	TRBV5-1	CASSWTGAGAYEQYF	TGCGCCAGCAGCTGGACAGGGGCTGGCGCCTACGAGCAGTACTTC
TRBJ2-3	NA	NA	TRBV19	CASSRFSHRITGLGSTDTQYF	TGTGCCAGTAGTCGGTTTTCTCACAGGATTACAGGATTAGGTAGCACAGATACGCAGTATTTT
TRBJ2-6	NA	NA	TRBV10-3	CAIAGSGANVLTF	TGTGCCATCGCCGGGTCTGGGGCCAACGTCCTGACTTTC
TRBJ2-3	once	TRBD1	TRBV11-3	CASSPGTGPADTQYF	TGTGCCAGCAGCCCCGGGACAGGTCCAGCAGATACGCAGTATTTT
TRBJ1-2	NA	NA	TRBV30	CAWSVKGFNYGYTF	TGTGCCTGGAGTGTTAAGGGTTTTAACTATGGCTACACCTTC
TRBJ2-7	NA	TRBD2	TRBV5-4	CAAGGGSSYEQYF	TGTGCCGCTGGGGGGGGATCCTCCTACGAGCAGTACTTC
TRBJ1-2	once	NA	TRBV5-4	CASSDPWGVDYGYTF	TGTGCCAGCAGCGACCCCTGGGGGGTAGACTATGGCTACACCTTC
TRBJ1-1	NA	TRBD1	TRBV4-1	CASSRQGGDTEAFF	TGCGCCAGCAGCCGACAGGGTGGGGACACTGAAGCTTTCTTT
TRBJ2-1	NA	TRBD2	TRBV19	CASSIKGLASPNEQFF	TGTGCCAGTAGTATAAAGGGACTAGCGTCTCCCAATGAGCAGTTCTTC
TRBJ1-6	NA	NA	TRBV30	CAWRSLGVSSYNSPLHF	TGTGCCTGGAGATCCCTCGGGGTGAGCTCCTATAATTCACCCCTCCACTTT
TRBJ2-1	once	NA	TRBV5-1	CASSLAGDYNEQFF	TGCGCCAGCAGCTTGGCAGGGGATTACAATGAGCAGTTCTTC
TRBJ1-3	NA	NA	TRBV5-1	CASSLEGPLSGNTIYF	TGCGCCAGCAGCTTGGAAGGGCCTCTCTCTGGAAACACCATATATTTT